This entry describes one TCR beta chain. This sample was taken from a study of shared clonotypes between healthy human individuals. Trimming took 3 bases from V and 1 from J, leaving 9 bases between them. The CDR3 consists of 14 residues. Germline assignment: CDR1 SGHAT and CDR2 FQNNGV. PCR replicates performed on unsorted PBMC used 300 ng DNA, around 33,000 T cell genomes. The sequenced material, unsorted PBMC DNA, was run on ten immunoSEQ deep assay plates. Repertoires were generated with immunoSEQ multiplex PCR, while TCRdb's copy carries only in-frame clones and drops some. This sample yields roughly 450,000 clones, of which approximately 79% are seen a single time; 10% to 15% belongs to the top ten.

The source material was PBMCs. The chain has TRBV11-2 and TRBJ1-1; D gene uncertain. The sequence was collected from a woman in her 40s in good health. Some clones in this sample may be carry-over from other donors' samples. The CDR3 loop reads CASSFIGENTEAFF. The CDR3 DNA sequence: TGTGCCAGCAGCTTTATTGGAGAGAACACTGAAGCTTTCTTT.